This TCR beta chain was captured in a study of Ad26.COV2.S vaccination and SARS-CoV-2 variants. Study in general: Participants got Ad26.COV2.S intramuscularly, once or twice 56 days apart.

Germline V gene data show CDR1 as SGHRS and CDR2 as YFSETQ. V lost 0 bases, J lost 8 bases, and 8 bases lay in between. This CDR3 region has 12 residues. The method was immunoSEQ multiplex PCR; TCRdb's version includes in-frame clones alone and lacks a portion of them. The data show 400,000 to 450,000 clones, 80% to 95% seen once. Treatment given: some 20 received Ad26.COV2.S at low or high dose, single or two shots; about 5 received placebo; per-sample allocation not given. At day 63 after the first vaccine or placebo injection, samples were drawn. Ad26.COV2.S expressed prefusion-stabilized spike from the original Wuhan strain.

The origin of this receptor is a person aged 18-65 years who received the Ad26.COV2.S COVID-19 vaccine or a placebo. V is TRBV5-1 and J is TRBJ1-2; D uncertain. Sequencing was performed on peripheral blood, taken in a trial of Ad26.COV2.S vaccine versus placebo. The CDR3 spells CASSLDMGGYTF. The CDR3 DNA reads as TGCGCCAGCAGCTTGGACATGGGCGGCTACACCTTC.